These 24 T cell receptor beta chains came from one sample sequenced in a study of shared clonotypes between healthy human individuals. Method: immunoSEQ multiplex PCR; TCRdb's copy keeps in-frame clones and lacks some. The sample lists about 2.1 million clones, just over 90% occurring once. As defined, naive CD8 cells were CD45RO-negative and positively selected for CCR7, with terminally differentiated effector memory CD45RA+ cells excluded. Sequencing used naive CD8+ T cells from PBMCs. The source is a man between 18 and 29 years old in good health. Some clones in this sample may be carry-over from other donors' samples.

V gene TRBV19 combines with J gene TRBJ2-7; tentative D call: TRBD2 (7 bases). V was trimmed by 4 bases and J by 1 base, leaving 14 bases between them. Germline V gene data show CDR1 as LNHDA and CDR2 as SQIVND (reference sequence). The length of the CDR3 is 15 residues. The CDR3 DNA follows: TGTGCCAGTAGTACTTTTGAGGGGGGGTCCTACGAGCAGTACTTC. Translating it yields CASSTFEGGSYEQYF.

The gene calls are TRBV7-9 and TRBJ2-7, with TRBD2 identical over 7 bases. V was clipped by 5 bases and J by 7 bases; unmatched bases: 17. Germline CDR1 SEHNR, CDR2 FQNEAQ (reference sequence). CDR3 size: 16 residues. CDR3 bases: TGTGCCAGCAGCCCCGGTGGGGGGGAGGCGGCAAGAGAGCAGTACTTC. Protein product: CASSPGGGEAAREQYF.

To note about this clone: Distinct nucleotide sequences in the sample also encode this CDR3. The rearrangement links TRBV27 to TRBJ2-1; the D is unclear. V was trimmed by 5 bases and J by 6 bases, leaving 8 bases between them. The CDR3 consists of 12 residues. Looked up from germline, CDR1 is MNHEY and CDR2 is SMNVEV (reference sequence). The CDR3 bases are TGTGCCAGCAGTCCTCTCGGCAATGAGCAGTTCTTC. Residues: CASSPLGNEQFF.

As DNA, the CDR3 is TGTGCCAGCAGCTTCCCTTGGACGCAGCGCGAAGAGACCCAGTACTTC. It specifies CASSFPWTQREETQYF. The chain recombines TRBV11-2 with TRBJ2-5; D is unclear. The V end was cut by 3 bases, the J end by 3 bases, with 17 bases between. CDR1 and CDR2 (germline): SGHAT, FQNNGV. This CDR3 has 16 residues.

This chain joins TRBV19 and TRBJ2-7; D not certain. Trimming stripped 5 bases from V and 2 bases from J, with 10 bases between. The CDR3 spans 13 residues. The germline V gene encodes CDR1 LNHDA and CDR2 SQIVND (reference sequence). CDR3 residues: CASSAGSTYEQYF. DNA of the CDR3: TGTGCCAGTAGTGCAGGTTCCACCTACGAGCAGTACTTC.

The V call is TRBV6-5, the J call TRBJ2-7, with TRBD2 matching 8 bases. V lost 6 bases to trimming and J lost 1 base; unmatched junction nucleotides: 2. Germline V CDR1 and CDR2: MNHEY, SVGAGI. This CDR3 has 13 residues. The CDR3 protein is CASRGLESYEQYF. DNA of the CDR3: TGTGCCAGCAGGGGACTAGAATCCTACGAGCAGTACTTC.

The CDR3 sequence is CATSDSNTGELFF. CDR3 nucleotides: TGTGCCACCTCGGACAGCAACACCGGGGAGCTGTTTTTT. The J gene is TRBJ2-2, the V gene TRBV19; a possible D gene is TRBD1 (6 bases). Per germline, CDR1 LNHDA and CDR2 SQIVND (reference sequence). CDR3 length: 13 amino acids. Trimming stripped 10 bases from V and 2 bases from J, with 11 bases between.

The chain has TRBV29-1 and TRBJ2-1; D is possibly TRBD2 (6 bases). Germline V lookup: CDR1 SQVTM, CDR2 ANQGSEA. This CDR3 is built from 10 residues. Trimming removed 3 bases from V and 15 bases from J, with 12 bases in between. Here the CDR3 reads CSVEEGVRFF. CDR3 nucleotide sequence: TGCAGCGTTGAGGAGGGAGTAAGGTTCTTC.

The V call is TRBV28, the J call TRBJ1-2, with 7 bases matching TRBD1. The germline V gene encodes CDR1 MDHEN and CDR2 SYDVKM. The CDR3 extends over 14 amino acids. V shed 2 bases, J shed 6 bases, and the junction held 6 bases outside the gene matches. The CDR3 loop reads CASSLHRDRDGYTF. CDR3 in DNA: TGTGCCAGCAGTTTACATCGGGACAGAGATGGCTACACCTTC.

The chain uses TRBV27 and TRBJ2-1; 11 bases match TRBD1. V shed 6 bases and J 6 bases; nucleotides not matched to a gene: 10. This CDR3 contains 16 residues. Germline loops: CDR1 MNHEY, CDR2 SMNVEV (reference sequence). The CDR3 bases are TGTGCCAGCAGGACCGGGACAGGGGGATCGTTCAATGAGCAGTTCTTC. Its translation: CASRTGTGGSFNEQFF.

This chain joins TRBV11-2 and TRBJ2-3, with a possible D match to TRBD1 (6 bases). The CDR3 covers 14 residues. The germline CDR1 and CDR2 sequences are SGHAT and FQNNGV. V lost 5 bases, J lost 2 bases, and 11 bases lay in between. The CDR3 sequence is CASSPRTATDTQYF. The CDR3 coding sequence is TGTGCCAGCAGCCCCCGGACAGCCACAGATACGCAGTATTTT.

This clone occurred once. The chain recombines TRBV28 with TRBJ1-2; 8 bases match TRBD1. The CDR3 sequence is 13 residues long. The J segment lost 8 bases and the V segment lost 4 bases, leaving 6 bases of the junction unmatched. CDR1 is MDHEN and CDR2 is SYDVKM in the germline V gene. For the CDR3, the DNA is TGTGCCAGCAGTTCCTCCAGGGGGCGAGGCTACACCTTC. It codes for CASSSSRGRGYTF.

CDR3 bases: TGTGCCAGCACCTTCGTCTCTGGGGCCAACGTCCTGACTTTC. This sequence encodes CASTFVSGANVLTF. The chain employs TRBV5-6 and TRBJ2-6; D unclear. This CDR3 contains 14 residues. Looked up from germline, CDR1 is SGHDT and CDR2 is YYEEEE. Between the trimmed V and J ends, which lost 6 bases and 0 bases, there was a span of 7 bases.

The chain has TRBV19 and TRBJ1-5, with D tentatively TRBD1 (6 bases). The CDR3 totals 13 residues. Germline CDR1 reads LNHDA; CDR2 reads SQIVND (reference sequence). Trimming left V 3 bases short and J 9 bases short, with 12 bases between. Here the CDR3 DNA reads TGTGCCAGTAGTATTCAGGGGTCTGGGCCCCAGCATTTT. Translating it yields CASSIQGSGPQHF.

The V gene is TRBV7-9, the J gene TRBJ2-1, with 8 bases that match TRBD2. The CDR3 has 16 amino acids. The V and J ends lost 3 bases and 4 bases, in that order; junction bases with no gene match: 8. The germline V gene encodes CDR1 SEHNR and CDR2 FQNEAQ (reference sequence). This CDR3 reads CASSLRDSGAYNEQFF. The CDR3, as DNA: TGTGCCAGCAGCTTGCGGGATAGCGGGGCGTACAATGAGCAGTTCTTC.

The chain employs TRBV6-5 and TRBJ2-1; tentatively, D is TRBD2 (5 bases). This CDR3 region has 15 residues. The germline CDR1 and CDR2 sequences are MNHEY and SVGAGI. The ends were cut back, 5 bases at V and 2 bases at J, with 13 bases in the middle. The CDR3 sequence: CASSQGRGPYNEQFF. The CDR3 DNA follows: TGTGCCAGCAGTCAAGGCAGAGGGCCCTACAATGAGCAGTTCTTC.

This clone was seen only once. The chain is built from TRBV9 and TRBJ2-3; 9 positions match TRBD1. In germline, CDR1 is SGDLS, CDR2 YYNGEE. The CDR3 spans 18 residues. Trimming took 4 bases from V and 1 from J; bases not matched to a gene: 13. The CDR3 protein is CASSSRKGDRVGTDTQYF. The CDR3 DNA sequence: TGTGCCAGCAGCTCCCGAAAGGGGGACAGGGTTGGCACAGATACGCAGTATTTT.

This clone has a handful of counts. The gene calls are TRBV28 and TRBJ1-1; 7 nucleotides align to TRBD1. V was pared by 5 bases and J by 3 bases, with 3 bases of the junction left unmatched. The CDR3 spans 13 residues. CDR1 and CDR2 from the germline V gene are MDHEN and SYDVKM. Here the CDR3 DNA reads TGTGCCAGCAGTCCTACAGGGGACACTGAAGCTTTCTTT. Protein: CASSPTGDTEAFF.

CDR3 amino acids: CASSLGGYGNQPQHF. The CDR3 DNA sequence: TGTGCCAGCAGCTTAGGGGGCTACGGCAATCAGCCCCAGCATTTT. The chain joins TRBV5-6 to TRBJ1-5; 7 nucleotides line up with TRBD1. Germline CDR1 and CDR2: SGHDT and YYEEEE. CDR3 size: 15 residues. J gave up 2 bases and V 2 bases, and 4 bases lay outside the gene matches. The full variable domain, with the rest looked up from reference TRBV5-6 and TRBJ1-5, is DAGVTQSPTHLIKTRGQQVTLRCSPKSGHDTVSWYQQALGQGPQFIFQYYEEEERQRGNFPDRFSGHQFPNYSSELNVNALLLGDSALYLCASSLGGYGNQPQHFGDGTRLSIL.

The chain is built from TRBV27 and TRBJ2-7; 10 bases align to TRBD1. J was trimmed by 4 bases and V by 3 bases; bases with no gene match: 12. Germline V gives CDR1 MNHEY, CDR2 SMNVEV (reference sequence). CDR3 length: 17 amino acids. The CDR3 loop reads CASSLSSFGTGVYEQYF. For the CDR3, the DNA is TGTGCCAGCAGTTTGTCAAGTTTTGGGACAGGGGTTTACGAGCAGTACTTC.

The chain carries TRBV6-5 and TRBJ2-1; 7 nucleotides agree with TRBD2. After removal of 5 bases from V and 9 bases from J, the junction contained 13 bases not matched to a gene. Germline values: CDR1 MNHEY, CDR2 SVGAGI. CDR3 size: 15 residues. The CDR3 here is CASSRVRELKGEQFF. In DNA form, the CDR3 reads TGTGCCAGCAGTCGGGTGCGGGAGTTGAAGGGTGAGCAGTTCTTC.

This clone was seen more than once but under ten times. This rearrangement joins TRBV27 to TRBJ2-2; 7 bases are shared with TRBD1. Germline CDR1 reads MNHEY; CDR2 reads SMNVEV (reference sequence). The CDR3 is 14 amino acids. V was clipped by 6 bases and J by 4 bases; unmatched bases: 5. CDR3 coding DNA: TGTGCCAGCAGAGCCGGGACAGTCACCGGGGAGCTGTTTTTT. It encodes CASRAGTVTGELFF.

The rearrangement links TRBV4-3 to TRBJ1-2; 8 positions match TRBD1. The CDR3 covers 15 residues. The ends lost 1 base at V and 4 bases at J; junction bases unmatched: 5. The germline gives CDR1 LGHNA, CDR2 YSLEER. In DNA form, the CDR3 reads TGCGCCAGCAGCCAAGTACGGACAGGGTTCTATGGCTACACCTTC. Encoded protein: CASSQVRTGFYGYTF.

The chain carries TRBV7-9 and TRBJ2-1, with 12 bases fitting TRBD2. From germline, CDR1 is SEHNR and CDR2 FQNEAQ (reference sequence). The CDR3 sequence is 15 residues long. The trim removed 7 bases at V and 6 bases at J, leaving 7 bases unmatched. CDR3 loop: CASIGLAGTLNEQFF. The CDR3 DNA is TGTGCCAGCATCGGACTAGCGGGGACCCTCAATGAGCAGTTCTTC.